This T cell receptor beta chain came from a study of T cells after yellow fever vaccination. The CDR3 length is 15 residues. From germline, CDR1 is LGHDT and CDR2 YNNKEL (reference sequence). V was trimmed by 1 base and J by 0 bases, leaving 10 bases between them. This clonotype was detected many times. It was through 5'RACE template switching that TCR cDNA was made, with a universal primer site and UMIs added. TCRdb called the 5' RACE reads again in MiXCR, with one record for every CDR3 protein. Found here are about 180,000 distinct CDR3 sequences, approximately 6.2% of them singletons; the top ten hold approximately 3%.

This sequence was found in a man between 18 and 29 years old who received the YFV17D yellow fever vaccine. The V and J genes are TRBV3-1 and TRBJ2-7, with D unresolved. This material consisted of CD4+ T cells sorted from PBMCs, taken on the day of the first yellow fever vaccination. The CDR3 nucleotides are TGTGCCAGCAGCCAAGGTAGTGCCAGCTCCTACGAGCAGTACTTC. Residues: CASSQGSASSYEQYF.